This T cell receptor (beta chain) was sequenced in a study of blood T cell repertoires in COVID-19. In the study overall: There were acute and convalescent COVID-19 samples, and they came from the United States, Italy and Spain. The cDNA or gDNA used as material had been derived from T cells, B-cell-depleted T cells, or PBMCs.

In the authors' workflow: Quantification of nucleated cells was approximated via reference gene primer amplification. The protocol was immunoSEQ multiplex PCR, while the TCRdb copy is restricted to in-frame clones and leaves out a portion. V and J calls and clone size are given by that table; D and trimming were obtained from the DNA. The table records roughly 200,000 clones, around 83% of them present only once. Germline V gene data show CDR1 as SEHNR and CDR2 as FQNEAQ (reference sequence). The V gene lost 0 bases and the J gene lost 3 bases, with 11 bases spanning the gap. There are 15 residues in the CDR3.

The V call is TRBV7-9, the J call TRBJ1-1; perhaps TRBD1 as D (6 bases). Specimen: peripheral blood. The TCR sequence derives from a woman aged 60-70 years with acute or convalescent COVID-19. The CDR3 region has the DNA TGTGCCAGCAGCTTAGCACAGGGTATATACACTGAAGCTTTCTTT. It is translated as CASSLAQGIYTEAFF.